Detailed here is one T cell receptor (beta chain). Its antigen is unidentified. Generated by immunoSEQ multiplex PCR, the TCRdb table keeps only in-frame clones and is missing some. The sample records around 80,000 clones, about 79% being singletons. The CDR3 contains 15 residues. CDR1 is KGHSH and CDR2 is LQKENI in the germline V gene. V lost 6 bases, J lost 6 bases, and 8 bases stayed unmatched. The data belong to a study of radiotherapy plus CTLA-4 blockade in lung cancer. For the study at large: Objective responses were documented in around 18% of patients, with disease control in just over 30%. Study results and caveats: Reports identified early blood T cell clone dynamics, with interferon-beta, as the best response predictor. Peripheral blood showed expansion of tumor-derived TCR clones after radiotherapy and ipilimumab.

The starting material was peripheral blood, obtained from a patient treated with radiotherapy plus ipilimumab. The TCR originated in a human donor with non-small cell lung cancer whose response to radiotherapy plus ipilimumab could not be evaluated. Some clones in this sample may be carry-over from other donors' samples. This chain joins TRBV18 and TRBJ1-5; 10 bases fit TRBD1. CDR3 loop: CASSPTGGASQPQHF. The CDR3 DNA reads as TGTGCCAGCTCGCCGACAGGGGGCGCCTCTCAGCCCCAGCATTTT.